The following is a T cell receptor (beta chain) sequence with its context. It lacks a known antigen. The sample holds no much larger clone one base away, and base qualities are not on file. The cohort consisted of hundreds of healthy bone marrow donors. Cohort members were all nominally healthy when sampled, although unrecorded immune exposures were likely present. The donor tested CMV seropositive and was one of the 289 seropositive cohort members. A peripheral blood sample was provided by each donor, and peripheral blood mononuclear cells were used for TCR beta sequencing. Genomic DNA was extracted from the blood cell samples with the Qiagen DNeasy Blood Extraction Kit. Library construction relied on the immunoSEQ multiplex PCR assay. A mixture of 60 forward primers for TCR Vbeta segments and 13 reverse primers for TCR Jbeta segments was used in the multiplex PCR. Amplification of the CDR3 region of rearranged TCR beta genes was performed with a multiplex PCR assay on genomic DNA. Amplified TCR beta libraries were sequenced as 87-base-pair reads on the Illumina HiSeq System. As for how the authors treated the data: In a later analysis, roughly 80 million unique TCR beta chains were counted across the roughly 700 repertoires, and approximately 11 million of these chains were shared by at least two donors. A nearest-neighbor algorithm error-corrected the raw reads and collapsed the reads into unique sequences, merging closely related sequences to remove PCR and sequencing errors. To assign V, D and J gene segments, CDR3 sequences were aligned to IMGT reference sequences. For a sequence to be retained, at least a six-nucleotide match to both a V gene segment and a J gene segment was required. Rearrangements were classified as productive when the CDR3 lacked stop codons and remained in frame with V and J, and all other rearrangements were classified as non-productive. CDR3 was defined according to IMGT convention as the region running from the second conserved V-encoded cysteine to the conserved J-encoded phenylalanine. Sequences without an unambiguous match to a single V gene segment were excluded from the earlier analysis of several hundred of the donors. An earlier analysis of a few hundred of the donors called V segments functional above 56.7% productive rearrangements and segregating when the between-donor standard deviation exceeded 5%. A statistical classification framework was built for diagnosing cytomegalovirus status from the catalog of TCR beta chain sequences. A later analysis assigned V and J genes by comparing TCR nucleotide sequences with IMGT/GENE-DB human TR gene sequences. The TCRdist pipeline was used in a later analysis to assign CDR3 sequences and most-parsimonious VDJ recombination scenarios. In a later analysis, every TCR beta chain was defined by the combination of its CDR3 amino acid sequence and its V-gene family, and reads without a unique V-gene family were dropped. In a later analysis, fewer than 650 highly shared, low-generation-probability nucleotide sequences were removed to address suspected cross-contamination and a sequencing artifact. For each public chain, a later analysis derived a clonal expansion index from normalized ranks of inferred template counts within each repertoire. Generation probabilities in a later analysis came from a VDJ recombination model fitted to out-of-frame rearrangements, and those results were checked against IGoR. A later analysis scored TCR-TCR, TCR-HLA and TCR-CMV co-occurrence with hypergeometric tests, applying a repertoire-size bias correction to TCR pairs. False discovery rates were estimated in a later analysis by permuting HLA or CMV assignments 20 times. In a later analysis, co-occurring TCRs were grouped using DBSCAN, with TCRdist sequence similarity added in when clustering inside HLA-allele-positive subsets. For co-occurrence clustering, repertoires with fewer than 30,000 or more than 120,000 public chains were excluded, along with five or six repertoires with anomalous nucleotide sharing. Drawn from immuneACCESS, this table holds only the in-frame rearrangements with V and J called that TCRdb kept. Clones are partly lost; checked studies trace under half to an unresolved V gene and leave the rest unexplained. The V and J calls and clone size come from that table; D and trimming were worked out from the DNA. The sample data list 98,000 or so clones, and 75% to 80% of these were observed just once. The ten most abundant clones make up 5.8% of the sample.

The data stem from a study of cytomegalovirus exposure and HLA in healthy donors (dated by TCRdb to about 2017). Context from the whole study: An earlier analysis of some 600 of the donors reported roughly 300 Gb of sequence data and around 120 million unique TCR beta sequences obtained from about 170 million T cells. Approximately 310 gigabases of sequencing data and 80 million or so unique TCR sequences were included in an early release covering roughly 700 HLA-typed donors. The genetic ancestry cluster associated with self-reported Caucasian donors included over 65% of the 398 genotyped donors. The study aimed to test whether signatures of past pathogen exposure could be identified by cataloging public T cell receptors. The study used immunosequencing to profile the T cell repertoires of 600 to 850 subjects and linked those repertoires to cytomegalovirus serostatus. A separate validation cohort of over 95 different subjects was used in addition to the 666-subject first cohort. High-throughput TCR immunosequencing, statistical association of individual TCRs with disease status, and machine learning were combined to predict cytomegalovirus infection status. To study patterns of TCR occurrence, a later analysis re-analyzed previously published TCR beta repertoires from hundreds of donors and added high-resolution HLA genotyping. In the later analysis, no new phenotypic data were used to find candidate immune exposures; instead, reliance was placed on TCR beta sequences and their occurrence across donors. To decide whether each TCR beta V gene segment behaved as functional or pseudogenic, an earlier analysis of fewer than 750 of the donors relied on high-throughput TCR beta sequencing. Donor age, sex, ethnicity and CMV serostatus were compiled alongside the repertoire data. Genome-wide SNP genotypes for about 65% of the roughly 670 donors were used in a later genetic analysis, which treated that subset as a discovery cohort. Every discovery cohort repertoire had been produced on one sequencing platform. HLA typing covered class I and class II loci at four-digit resolution. Typing coverage varied by locus: about 629-630 donors for A, B, C, DRB1 and DQB1; 522 for DQA1; approximately 610 for DPA1; under 490 for DPB1. Roughly 5 DR-DQ haplotypes were treated as single units for association and clustering because of strong linkage in the cohort. Among 300 to 450 genotyped donors of the cohort, an average of roughly 240,000 unique TCR beta nucleotide sequences were sequenced per donor, around 20% of them non-productive. Results the study describes overall, beyond this receptor: A further reported finding was that TCR beta sequences accurately predicted the HLA-A and HLA-B alleles for most subjects in the first cohort. Assigning TCR associations to individual alleles was difficult when HLA alleles, especially DR and DQ, strongly co-occurred. A later genetic analysis reported fewer N-insertions in productive TCRs among donors in an Asian-associated ancestry cluster than the roughly 640-donor mean. In this cohort, only TCR beta chains were sequenced, and detectable features were limited by the absence of alpha or paired-chain data. Most CMV-associated TCR beta chains appeared to be HLA-restricted in a later analysis, and the HLA associations seemed to be driven largely by CMV exposure. According to a later analysis, TCR association rates differed among HLA loci, with DRB1 alleles showing the most associated TCRs and HLA-C alleles showing the fewest. A cluster of highly shared sequence variants was judged likely to represent a technical artifact of the sequencing pipeline. According to a later analysis, parvovirus B19, influenza, CMV and Epstein-Barr virus appeared linked to several top co-occurrence clusters. The classifier was reported to diagnose cytomegalovirus status with high specificity and sensitivity in both the original cohort and the validation cohort. Because HLA typing was unavailable for some donors at each locus, only the typed subset was used in association tests. Because counts were too low, more than 15 rarely observed V segments, including chromosome 9 orphons, were excluded from the earlier analysis of 500 to 700 of the donors. A few of the identified cytomegalovirus-associated TCR beta chains were confirmed in vitro to be specific for cytomegalovirus antigens. The authors suggested that the approach could potentially be generalized to other disease states and immunological phenotypes. The study listed 164 TCR beta chains as associated with cytomegalovirus. Presence/absence analyses assumed roughly uniform sequencing depth across donors, an assumption that may not hold. A later genetic analysis associated a missense DCLRE1C variant with V-gene and J-gene trimming of TCR beta chains, and an independent cohort replicated the association. While some public TCRs were present in many individuals, most TCR sequences turned up only very rarely across donors. Linkage disequilibrium might explain the correlated functional status among segregating V segments, but an unknown experimental factor could not be ruled out. Compared with equally common non-associated chains, HLA-associated TCR beta chains in a later analysis were more clonally expanded and had lower generation probabilities. Because the 87-base-pair reads could not distinguish some IMGT-functional V segments, including TRBV6-2 and TRBV6-3, those segments were excluded. At a false discovery rate of 0.05, a later analysis linked 15,000 to 20,000 TCR beta sequences to specific HLA alleles. Broadly in line with IMGT annotations, most TCR beta V segments showed up in productive rearrangements about 87% or about 30% of the time in an earlier analysis of 587 of the donors. CMV serostatus was the only immune exposure information available for the cohort.

CDR1 MGHRA and CDR2 YSYEKL were looked up in the germline V gene. From the cysteine through the phenylalanine, the CDR3 covers 14 amino acids. Of the read, only the CDR3 DNA is kept; its 42 bases are in frame from base 1. This sequence originates from a man in his fifties or sixties in good health and CMV-seropositive. Sequencing was carried out using PBMCs. The sequence joins TRBV4-1 to TRBJ2-5, with the D gene uncertain. The end of the DNA fits TRBJ2-7 better, so the J call may be wrong. The CDR3 corresponds to CASSQDHKDYEQYF. The sequence in DNA is TGCGCCAGCAGCCAAGATCACAAGGACTACGAGCAGTACTTC.